This T cell receptor (beta chain) appears in the sequencing data of a study of sequential checkpoint blockade in melanoma. For the study at large: Arm A got nivolumab then ipilimumab; arm B the reverse, 1:1.

Treatment noted: randomized to nivolumab then ipilimumab (arm A) or the reverse (arm B). TCRdb's table, derived via immunoSEQ multiplex PCR, lists solely in-frame clones and lacks some. The top ten clones hold nearly 10% of a sample with thousands of clones, more than 25% of them seen once. This CDR3 contains 14 residues. Germline CDR1 is MGHDK and CDR2 is SYGVNS. Trimming at V came to 7 bases and at J to 5 bases, leaving 8 bases not matched to a gene. This clone has more than one count but fewer than ten. J is TRBJ2-7 and V is TRBV25-1; 10 nucleotides align to TRBD2. The starting material was tumor tissue (inferred from file names), obtained from a patient given nivolumab and ipilimumab in sequence. The TCR comes from a human donor with melanoma. CDR3 sequence reads: CASTTGTSVHEQYF. DNA of the CDR3: TGTGCCAGCACCACCGGGACTAGCGTCCACGAGCAGTACTTC.